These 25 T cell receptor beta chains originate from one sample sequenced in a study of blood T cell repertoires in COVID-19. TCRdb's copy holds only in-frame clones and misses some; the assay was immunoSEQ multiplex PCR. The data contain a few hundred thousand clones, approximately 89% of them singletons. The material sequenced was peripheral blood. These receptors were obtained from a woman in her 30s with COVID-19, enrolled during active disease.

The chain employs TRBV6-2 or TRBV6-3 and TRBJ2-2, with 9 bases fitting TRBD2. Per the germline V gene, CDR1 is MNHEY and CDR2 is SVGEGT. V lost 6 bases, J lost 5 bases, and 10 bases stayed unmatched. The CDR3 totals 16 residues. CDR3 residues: CASSYPGLAPTGELFF. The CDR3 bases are TGTGCCAGCAGCTATCCGGGACTAGCCCCGACCGGGGAGCTGTTTTTT.

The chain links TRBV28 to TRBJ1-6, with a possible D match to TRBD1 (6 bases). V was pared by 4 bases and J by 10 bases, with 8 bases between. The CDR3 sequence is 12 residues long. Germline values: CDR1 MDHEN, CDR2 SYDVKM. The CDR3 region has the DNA TGTGCCAGCAGTTGGACAGTATCACCCCTCCACTTT. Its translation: CASSWTVSPLHF. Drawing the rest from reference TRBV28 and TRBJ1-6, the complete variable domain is DVKVTQSSRYLVKRTGEKVFLECVQDMDHENMFWYRQDPGLGLRLIYFSYDVKMKEKGDIPEGYSVSREKKERFSLILESASTNQTSMYLCASSWTVSPLHFGNGTRLTVT.

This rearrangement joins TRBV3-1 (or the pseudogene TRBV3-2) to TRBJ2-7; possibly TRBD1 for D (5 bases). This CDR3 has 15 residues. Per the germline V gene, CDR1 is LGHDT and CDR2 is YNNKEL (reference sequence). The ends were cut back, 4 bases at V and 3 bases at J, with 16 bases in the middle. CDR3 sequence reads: CASSPRRTSLYEQYV. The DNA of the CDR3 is TGTGCCAGCAGCCCCCGACGGACAAGTCTCTACGAGCAGTACGTC.

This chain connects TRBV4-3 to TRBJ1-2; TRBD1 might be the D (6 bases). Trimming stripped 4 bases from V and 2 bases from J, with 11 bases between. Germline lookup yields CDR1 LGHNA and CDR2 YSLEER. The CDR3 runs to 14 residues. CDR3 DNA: TGCGCCAGCAGCCGCCTGGACAGCAACTATGGCTACACCTTC. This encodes CASSRLDSNYGYTF.

The CDR3 DNA reads TGTGCCAGCAGTGATGGGCAGGGTGACACTGAAGCTTTCTTT. Protein sequence: CASSDGQGDTEAFF. This rearrangement joins TRBV2 to TRBJ1-1; TRBD1 is a possible D gene (5 bases). The CDR3 covers 14 residues. CDR1 and CDR2 from the germline V gene are SNHLY and FYNNEI. V lost 3 bases and J lost 3, with 11 bases in between.

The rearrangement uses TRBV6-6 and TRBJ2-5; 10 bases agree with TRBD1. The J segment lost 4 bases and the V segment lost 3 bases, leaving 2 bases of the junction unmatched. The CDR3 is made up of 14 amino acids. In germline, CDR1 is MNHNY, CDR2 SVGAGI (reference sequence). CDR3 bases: TGTGCCAGCAGTTATGGGACAGGGGTAGAGACCCAGTACTTC. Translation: CASSYGTGVETQYF.

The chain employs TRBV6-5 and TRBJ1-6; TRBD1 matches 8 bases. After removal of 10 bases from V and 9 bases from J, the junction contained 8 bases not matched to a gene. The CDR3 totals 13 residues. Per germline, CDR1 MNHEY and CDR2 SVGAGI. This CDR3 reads CATYRGKSSPLHF. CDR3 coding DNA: TGTGCCACCTACAGGGGGAAGAGTTCACCCCTCCACTTT.

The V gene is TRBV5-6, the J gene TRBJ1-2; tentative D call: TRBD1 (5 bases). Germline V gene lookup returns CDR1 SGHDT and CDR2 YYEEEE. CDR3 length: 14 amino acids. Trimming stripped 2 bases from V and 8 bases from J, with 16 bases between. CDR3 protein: CASSFKGRDGGYTF. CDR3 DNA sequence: TGTGCCAGCAGCTTTAAGGGGAGGGATGGGGGCTACACCTTC.

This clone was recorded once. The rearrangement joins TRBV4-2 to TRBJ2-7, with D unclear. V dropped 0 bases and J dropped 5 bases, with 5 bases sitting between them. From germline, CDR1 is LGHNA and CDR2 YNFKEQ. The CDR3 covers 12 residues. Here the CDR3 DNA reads TGTGCCAGCAGCCAAGATCTACACGAGCAGTACTTC. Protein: CASSQDLHEQYF.

The DNA for the CDR3 is TGTGCCAGCAGCCAAGTTTCTCGGGTGAACACTGAAGCTTTCTTT. It specifies CASSQVSRVNTEAFF. V usage is TRBV4-2 and J usage is TRBJ1-1; D not certain. Looked up from germline, CDR1 is LGHNA and CDR2 is YNFKEQ. V was clipped by 1 base and J by 0 bases, with 9 bases between them. CDR3 length: 15 residues.

CDR3 sequence reads: CASSQRDRAEKLFF. CDR3 sequence (DNA): TGCGCCAGCAGCCAACGGGACAGGGCTGAAAAACTGTTTTTT. The chain couples TRBV4-3 to TRBJ1-4, with 9 bases identical to TRBD1. The germline gives CDR1 LGHNA, CDR2 YSLEER. With 2 bases clipped from V and 7 bases from J, the junction kept 2 bases outside the gene matches. CDR3 length: 14 residues.

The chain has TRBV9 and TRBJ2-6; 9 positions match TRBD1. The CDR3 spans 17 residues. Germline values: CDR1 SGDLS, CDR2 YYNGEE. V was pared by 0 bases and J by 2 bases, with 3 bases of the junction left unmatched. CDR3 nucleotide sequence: TGTGCCAGCAGCGTAGGGACAGGGGCGGCTGGGGCCAACGTCCTGACTTTC. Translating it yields CASSVGTGAAGANVLTF.

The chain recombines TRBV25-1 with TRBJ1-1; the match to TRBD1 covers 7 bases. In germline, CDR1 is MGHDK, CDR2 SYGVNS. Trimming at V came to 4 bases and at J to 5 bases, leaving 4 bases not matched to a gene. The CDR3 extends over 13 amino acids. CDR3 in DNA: TGTGCCAGCAGTGCGGGACAGTGGACTGAAGCTTTCTTT. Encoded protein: CASSAGQWTEAFF.

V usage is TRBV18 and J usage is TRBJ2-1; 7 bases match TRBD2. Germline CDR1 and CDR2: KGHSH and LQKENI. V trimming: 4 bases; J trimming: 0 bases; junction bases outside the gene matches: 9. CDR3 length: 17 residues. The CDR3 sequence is CASSLAGRISSYNEQFF. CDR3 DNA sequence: TGTGCCAGCTCACTAGCGGGTAGAATAAGCTCCTACAATGAGCAGTTCTTC.

As DNA, the CDR3 is TGTGCCAGCAGTGGAGTCAGGGCCTATAGCAATCAGCCCCAGCATTTT. Residues: CASSGVRAYSNQPQHF. The rearrangement links TRBV6-1 to TRBJ1-5, with TRBD1 as a possible D gene (5 bases). V was shortened by 4 bases and J by 0 bases, with 13 bases between the two germline ends. The CDR3 totals 16 residues. Germline-derived CDR1 and CDR2 are MNHNS and SASEGT.

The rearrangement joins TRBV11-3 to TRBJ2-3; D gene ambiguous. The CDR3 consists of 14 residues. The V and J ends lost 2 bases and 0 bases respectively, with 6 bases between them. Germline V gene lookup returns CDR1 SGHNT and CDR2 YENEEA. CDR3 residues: CASSLWQSTDTQYF. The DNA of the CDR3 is TGTGCCAGCAGCTTATGGCAGAGCACAGATACGCAGTATTTT.

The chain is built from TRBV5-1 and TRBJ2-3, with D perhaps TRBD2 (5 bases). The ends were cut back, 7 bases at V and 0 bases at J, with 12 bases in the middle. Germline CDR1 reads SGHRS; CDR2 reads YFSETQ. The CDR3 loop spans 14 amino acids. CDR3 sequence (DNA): TGCGCCAGCCGGGTCGGAGGAAGCACAGATACGCAGTATTTT. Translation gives CASRVGGSTDTQYF. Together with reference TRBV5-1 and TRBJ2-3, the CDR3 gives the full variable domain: KAGVTQTPRYLIKTRGQQVTLSCSPISGHRSVSWYQQTPGQGLQFLFEYFSETQRNKGNFPGRFSGRQFSNSRSEMNVSTLELGDSALYLCASRVGGSTDTQYFGPGTRLTVL.

The CDR3 spells CASSFAGLAAGELFF. The CDR3, as DNA: TGTGCCAGCAGCTTTGCCGGACTAGCGGCCGGGGAGCTGTTTTTT. The chain links TRBV7-9 to TRBJ2-2; 10 bases are a match to TRBD2. After removal of 3 bases from V and 6 bases from J, the junction contained 4 bases not matched to a gene. Germline values: CDR1 SEHNR, CDR2 FQNEAQ (reference sequence). The CDR3 consists of 15 residues.

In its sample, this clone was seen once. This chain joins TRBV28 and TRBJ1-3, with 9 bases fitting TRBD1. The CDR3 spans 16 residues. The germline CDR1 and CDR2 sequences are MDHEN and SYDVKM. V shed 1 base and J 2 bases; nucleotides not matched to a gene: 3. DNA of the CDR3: TGTGCCAGCAGTTTATACGGGACAGGGACTGGAAACACCATATATTTT. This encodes CASSLYGTGTGNTIYF.

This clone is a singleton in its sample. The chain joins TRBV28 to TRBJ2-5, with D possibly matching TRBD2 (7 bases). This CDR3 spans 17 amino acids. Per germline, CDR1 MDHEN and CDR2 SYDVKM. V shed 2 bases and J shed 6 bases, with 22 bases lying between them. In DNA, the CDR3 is TGTGCCAGCAGTTTAGGGGGCCGGGGCGGGGGCGGAAAGACCCAGTACTTC. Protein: CASSLGGRGGGGKTQYF.

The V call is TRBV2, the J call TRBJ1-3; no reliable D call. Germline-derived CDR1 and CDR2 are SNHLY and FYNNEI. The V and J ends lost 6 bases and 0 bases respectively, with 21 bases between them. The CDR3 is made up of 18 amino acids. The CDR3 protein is CASRPNSPLKHSGNTIYF. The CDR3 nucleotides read TGTGCCAGCAGACCTAATAGCCCCCTGAAACACTCTGGAAACACCATATATTTT.

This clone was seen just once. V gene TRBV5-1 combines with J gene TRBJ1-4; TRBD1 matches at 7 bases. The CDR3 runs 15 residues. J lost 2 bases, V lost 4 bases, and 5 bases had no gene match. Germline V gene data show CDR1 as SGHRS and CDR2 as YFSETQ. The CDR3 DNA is TGCGCCAGCAGCCAAGAGGGACAGACTAATGAAAAACTGTTTTTT. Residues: CASSQEGQTNEKLFF.

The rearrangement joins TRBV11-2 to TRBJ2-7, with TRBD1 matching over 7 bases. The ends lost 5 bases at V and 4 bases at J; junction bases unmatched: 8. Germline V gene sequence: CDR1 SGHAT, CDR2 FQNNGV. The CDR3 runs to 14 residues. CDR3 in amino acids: CASSPLAGGYEQYF. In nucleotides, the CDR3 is TGTGCCAGCAGCCCGCTGGCAGGGGGTTACGAGCAGTACTTC.

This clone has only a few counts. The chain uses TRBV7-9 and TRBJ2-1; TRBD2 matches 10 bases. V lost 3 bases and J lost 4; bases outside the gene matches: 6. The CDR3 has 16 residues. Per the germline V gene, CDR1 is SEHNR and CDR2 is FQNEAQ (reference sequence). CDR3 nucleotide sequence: TGTGCCAGCAGCTTTACTCCGACTAGCGGGTACAATGAGCAGTTCTTC. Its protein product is CASSFTPTSGYNEQFF.

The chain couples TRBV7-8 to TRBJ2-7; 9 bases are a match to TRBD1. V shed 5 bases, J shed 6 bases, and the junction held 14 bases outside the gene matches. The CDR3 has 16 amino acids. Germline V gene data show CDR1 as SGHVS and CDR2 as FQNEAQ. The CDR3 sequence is CASSRLPGQGVSEQYF. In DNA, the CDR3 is TGTGCCAGCAGCCGCTTACCGGGACAGGGAGTTTCCGAGCAGTACTTC.